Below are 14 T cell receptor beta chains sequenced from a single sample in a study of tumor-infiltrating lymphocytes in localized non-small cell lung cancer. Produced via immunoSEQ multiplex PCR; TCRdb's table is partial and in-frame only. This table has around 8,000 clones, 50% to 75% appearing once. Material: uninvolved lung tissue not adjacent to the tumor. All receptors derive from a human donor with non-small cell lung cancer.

The CDR3 is CASSARDRGLDQPQHF. The CDR3 DNA is TGTGCCAGCAGTGCCCGGGACAGGGGGCTTGATCAGCCCCAGCATTTT. The rearrangement joins TRBV6-1 to TRBJ1-5; 12 bases are shared with TRBD1. Per the germline V gene, CDR1 is MNHNS and CDR2 is SASEGT. V was pared by 4 bases and J by 5 bases, with 6 bases of the junction left unmatched. CDR3 length equals 16 residues.

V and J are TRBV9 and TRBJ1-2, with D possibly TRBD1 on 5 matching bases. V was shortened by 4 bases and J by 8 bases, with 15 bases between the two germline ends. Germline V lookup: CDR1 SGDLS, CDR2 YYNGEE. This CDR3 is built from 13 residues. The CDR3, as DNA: TGTGCCAGCAGCCTCGGGACCTCCCGAGGCTACACCTTC. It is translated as CASSLGTSRGYTF.

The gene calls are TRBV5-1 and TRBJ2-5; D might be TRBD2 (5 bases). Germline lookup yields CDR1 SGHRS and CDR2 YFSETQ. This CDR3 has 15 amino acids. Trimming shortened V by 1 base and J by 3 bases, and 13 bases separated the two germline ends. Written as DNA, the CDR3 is TGCGCCAGCAGCTTGAGTGCTAGCTGGGAAGAGACCCAGTACTTC. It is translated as CASSLSASWEETQYF.

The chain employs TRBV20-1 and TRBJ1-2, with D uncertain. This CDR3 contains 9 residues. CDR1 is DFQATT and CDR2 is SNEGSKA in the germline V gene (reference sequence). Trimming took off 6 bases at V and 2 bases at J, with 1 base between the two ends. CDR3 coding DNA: TGCAGTGCCAACTATGGCTACACCTTC. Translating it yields CSANYGYTF.

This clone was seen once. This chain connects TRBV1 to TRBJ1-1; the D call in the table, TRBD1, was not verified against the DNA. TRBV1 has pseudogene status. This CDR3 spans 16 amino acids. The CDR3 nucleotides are TGCACCAGCAGCTATAGTACTGGGGACAGGGACACTGAAGCTTTCTTT. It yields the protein CTSSYSTGDRDTEAFF.

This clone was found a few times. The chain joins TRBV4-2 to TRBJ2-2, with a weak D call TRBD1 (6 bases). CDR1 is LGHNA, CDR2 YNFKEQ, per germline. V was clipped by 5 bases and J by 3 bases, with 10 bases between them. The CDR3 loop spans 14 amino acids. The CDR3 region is CASSKGQDTGELFF. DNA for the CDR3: TGTGCCAGCAGCAAGGGACAAGACACCGGGGAGCTGTTTTTT.

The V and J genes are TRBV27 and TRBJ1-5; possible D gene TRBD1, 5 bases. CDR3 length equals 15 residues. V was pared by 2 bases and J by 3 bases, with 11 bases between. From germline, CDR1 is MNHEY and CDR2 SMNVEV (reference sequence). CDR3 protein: CASSLTGEPNQPQHF. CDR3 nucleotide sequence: TGTGCCAGCAGTTTAACGGGGGAGCCCAATCAGCCCCAGCATTTT.

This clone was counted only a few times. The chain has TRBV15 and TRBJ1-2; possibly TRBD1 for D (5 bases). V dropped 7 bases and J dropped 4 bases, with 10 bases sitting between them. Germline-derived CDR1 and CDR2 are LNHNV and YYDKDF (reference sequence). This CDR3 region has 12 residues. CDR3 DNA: TGTGCCACCACCGGGACTGGCTATGGCTACACCTTC. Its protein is CATTGTGYGYTF.

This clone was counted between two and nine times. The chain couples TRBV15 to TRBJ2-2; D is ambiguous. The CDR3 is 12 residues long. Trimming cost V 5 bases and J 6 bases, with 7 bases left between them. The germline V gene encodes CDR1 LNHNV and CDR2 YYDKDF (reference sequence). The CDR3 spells CATSFRPGELFF. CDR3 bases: TGTGCCACCAGCTTCCGACCCGGGGAGCTGTTTTTT.

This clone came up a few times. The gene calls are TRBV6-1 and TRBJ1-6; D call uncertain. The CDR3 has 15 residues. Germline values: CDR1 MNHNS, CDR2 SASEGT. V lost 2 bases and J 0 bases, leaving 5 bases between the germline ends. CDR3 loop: CASSESSSYNSPLHF. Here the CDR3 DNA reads TGTGCCAGCAGTGAAAGTAGCTCCTATAATTCACCCCTCCACTTT.

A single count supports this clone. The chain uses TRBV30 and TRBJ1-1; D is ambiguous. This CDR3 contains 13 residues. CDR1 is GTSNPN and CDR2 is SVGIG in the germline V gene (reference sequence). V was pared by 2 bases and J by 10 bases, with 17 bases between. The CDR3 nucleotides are TGTGCCTGGAGTCCCGATCCGGGGAGAGGAGCTTTCTTT. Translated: CAWSPDPGRGAFF.

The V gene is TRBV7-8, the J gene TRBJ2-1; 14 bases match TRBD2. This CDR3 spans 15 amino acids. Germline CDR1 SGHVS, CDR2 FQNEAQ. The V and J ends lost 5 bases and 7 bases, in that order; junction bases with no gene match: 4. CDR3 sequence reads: CASSLGTSGSNEQFF. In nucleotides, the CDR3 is TGTGCCAGCAGCCTCGGGACTAGCGGGAGTAATGAGCAGTTCTTC.

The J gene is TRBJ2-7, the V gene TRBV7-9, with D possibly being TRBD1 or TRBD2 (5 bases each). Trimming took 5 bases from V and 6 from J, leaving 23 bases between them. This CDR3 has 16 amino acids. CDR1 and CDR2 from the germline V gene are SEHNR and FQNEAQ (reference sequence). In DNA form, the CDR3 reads TGTGCCAGCAGCGCATCACCCGGGACGCCGAAAGCCGAGCAGTACTTC. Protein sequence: CASSASPGTPKAEQYF.

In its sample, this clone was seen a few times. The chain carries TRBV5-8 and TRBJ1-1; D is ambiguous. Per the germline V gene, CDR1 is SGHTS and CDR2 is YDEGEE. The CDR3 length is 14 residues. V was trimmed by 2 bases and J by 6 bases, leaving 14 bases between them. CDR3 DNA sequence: TGTGCCAGCAGCTTTGGGAATCAGATCCCTGAAGCTTTCTTT. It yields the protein CASSFGNQIPEAFF.